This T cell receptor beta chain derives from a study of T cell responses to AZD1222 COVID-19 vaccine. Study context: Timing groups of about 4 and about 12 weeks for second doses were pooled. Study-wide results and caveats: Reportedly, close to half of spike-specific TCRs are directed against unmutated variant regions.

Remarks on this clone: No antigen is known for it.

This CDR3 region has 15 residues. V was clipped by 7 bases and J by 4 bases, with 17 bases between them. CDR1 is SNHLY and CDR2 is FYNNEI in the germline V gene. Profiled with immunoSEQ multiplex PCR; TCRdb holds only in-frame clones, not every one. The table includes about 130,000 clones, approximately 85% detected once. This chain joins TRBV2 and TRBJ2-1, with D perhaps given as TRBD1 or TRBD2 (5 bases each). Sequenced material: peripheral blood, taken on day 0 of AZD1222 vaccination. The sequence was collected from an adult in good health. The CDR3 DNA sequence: TGTGCCAGCAAAGCGAGGGGAAATCTATACAATGAGCAGTTCTTC. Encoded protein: CASKARGNLYNEQFF.